This T cell receptor beta chain is drawn from a study of cytomegalovirus exposure and HLA in healthy donors. Losses at the gene ends were 2 bases for V and 1 base for J; bases not matched to a gene: 3. The CDR3 runs to 15 residues. Germline CDR1 is LNHDA and CDR2 is SQIVND (reference sequence). The PCR was carried out with 60 Vbeta primers and 13 Jbeta primers. Method: immunoSEQ multiplex PCR; TCRdb's copy keeps in-frame clones and lacks some. Of about 120,000 clones in the sample, 76% were seen once. V usage is TRBV19 and J usage is TRBJ2-7, with 9 bases that match TRBD1. The specimen was PBMCs. The sequence was obtained from a woman aged 40 to 55 in good health and CMV-seropositive. The CDR3 DNA reads TGTGCCAGTAGTATACGAGGGACAGGGTCCTACGAGCAGTACTTC. Translation gives CASSIRGTGSYEQYF.